Below are 28 T cell receptor beta chains sequenced from a single sample in a study of OX40 agonist ivuxolimab in advanced cancers. Only in-frame clones appear in the TCRdb table, and some are missing; sequencing was by immunoSEQ multiplex PCR. The sample carries just under 20,000 clones, over 75% recorded once. The sequenced sample was CD4+ or CD8+ T cells sorted from blood, obtained in a trial of the OX40 agonist ivuxolimab. These receptor sequences come from an adult with an advanced solid tumor such as melanoma, head and neck, liver or kidney cancer.

The V gene is TRBV30, the J gene TRBJ1-1, with TRBD1 matching 7 bases. This CDR3 has 17 residues. After removal of 2 bases from V and 2 bases from J, the junction contained 14 bases not matched to a gene. CDR1 GTSNPN and CDR2 SVGIG come from the germline V gene (reference sequence). In nucleotides, the CDR3 is TGTGCCTGGAGTCGGGGGCTTCCGGGACAGCTAAACACTGAAGCTTTCTTT. As protein: CAWSRGLPGQLNTEAFF. The full variable domain, rest sourced from reference TRBV30 and TRBJ1-1, is SQTIHQWPATLVQPVGSPLSLECTVEGTSNPNLYWYRQAAGRGLQLLFYSVGIGQISSEVPQNLSASRPQDRQFILSSKKLLLSDSGFYLCAWSRGLPGQLNTEAFFGQGTRLTVV.

The gene calls are TRBV2 and TRBJ2-7; D is unresolved. The length of the CDR3 is 14 residues. Trimming removed 6 bases at V and 3 bases at J, with 15 bases between. CDR1 is SNHLY and CDR2 is FYNNEI in the germline V gene. The CDR3 coding sequence is TGTGCCAGCAGGTCAGGTTACTCGGGCTACGAGCAGTACTTC. It specifies CASRSGYSGYEQYF. Complete variable domain (other parts from reference TRBV2 and TRBJ2-7): EPEVTQTPSHQVTQMGQEVILRCVPISNHLYFYWYRQILGQKVEFLVSFYNNEISEKSEIFDDQFSVERPDGSNFTLKIRSTKLEDSAMYFCASRSGYSGYEQYFGPGTRLTVT.

This clone was detected once. The chain uses TRBV6-1 and TRBJ1-2, with D uncertain. The germline V gene has CDR1 MNHNS and CDR2 SASEGT. This CDR3 has 13 residues. The V end lost 4 bases, the J end lost 6 bases, and 12 bases lay between the germline ends. This CDR3 is CASSATFLDGYTF. In DNA, the CDR3 is TGTGCCAGCAGTGCCACCTTTCTGGATGGCTACACCTTC.

The chain has TRBV7-6 and TRBJ2-7; D gene ambiguous. Trimming removed 3 bases from V and 6 bases from J, with 12 bases in between. The CDR3 is 13 residues long. In germline, CDR1 is SGHVS, CDR2 FNYEAQ. Here the CDR3 reads CASSLLGSGEQYF. The CDR3 DNA reads TGTGCCAGCAGCTTGTTAGGGTCGGGCGAGCAGTACTTC.

V gene TRBV4-2 combines with J gene TRBJ1-1; D gene ambiguous. The germline gives CDR1 LGHNA, CDR2 YNFKEQ. The CDR3 extends over 16 amino acids. V was clipped by 0 bases and J by 1 base, with 12 bases between them. The CDR3 sequence: CASSQDWAAANTEAFF. CDR3 coding DNA: TGTGCCAGCAGCCAAGATTGGGCTGCAGCGAACACTGAAGCTTTCTTT.

The gene calls are TRBV28 and TRBJ2-1; perhaps TRBD2 as D (6 bases). The germline V and J ends were trimmed by 5 bases and 5 bases, with 19 bases remaining between them. The CDR3 consists of 16 residues. The germline gives CDR1 MDHEN, CDR2 SYDVKM. CDR3 nucleotide sequence: TGTGCCAGCAGTAAAGCGACTAGTTCGATCCACAATGAGCAGTTCTTC. Residues: CASSKATSSIHNEQFF.

The chain employs TRBV5-1 and TRBJ2-1; D possibly corresponds to TRBD2 (5 bases). The V end was cut by 4 bases, the J end by 0 bases, with 14 bases between. The germline CDR1 and CDR2 sequences are SGHRS and YFSETQ. The CDR3 contains 16 residues. CDR3 sequence: CASSRRLGSSYNEQFF. The CDR3 nucleotides read TGCGCCAGCAGCCGTCGACTGGGGAGCTCCTACAATGAGCAGTTCTTC.

The V and J genes are TRBV2 and TRBJ1-2; a possible D gene is TRBD1 (5 bases). Trimming left V 8 bases short and J 3 bases short, with 16 bases between. CDR1 SNHLY and CDR2 FYNNEI come from the germline V gene. CDR3 size: 14 residues. CDR3 sequence reads: CASGGRREDYGYTF. CDR3 coding DNA: TGTGCCAGCGGGGGGAGAAGGGAAGACTATGGCTACACCTTC.

A single count supports this clone. CDR3 nucleotide sequence: TGTGCCAGCTCATCCGCCGGGACCCCCCTCTACGAGCAGTACTTC. It encodes CASSSAGTPLYEQYF. V gene TRBV18 combines with J gene TRBJ2-7, with D perhaps assigned TRBD1 or TRBD2 (5 bases each). Trimming pared 5 bases from V and 3 bases from J, leaving 17 bases between. Looked up from germline, CDR1 is KGHSH and CDR2 is LQKENI. The CDR3 spans 15 residues.

V is TRBV5-4 and J is TRBJ1-2, with unresolved D. V was trimmed by 1 base and J by 2 bases, leaving 6 bases between them. This CDR3 region has 13 residues. Germline V gene data show CDR1 as SGHNT and CDR2 as YYREEE (reference sequence). The CDR3 nucleotides are TGTGCCAGCAGCTTGACAGACAACTATGGCTACACCTTC. It is translated as CASSLTDNYGYTF.

The chain links TRBV29-1 to TRBJ2-2; D uncertain. Germline CDR1 SQVTM, CDR2 ANQGSEA. The CDR3 length is 12 residues. Trimming took 4 bases from V and 6 from J, leaving 9 bases between them. The CDR3 nucleotides are TGCAGCGTTGGCACTACGGCCGGGGAGCTGTTTTTT. Translating gives CSVGTTAGELFF.

The rearrangement joins TRBV15 to TRBJ2-7; possibly TRBD1 for D (5 bases). The V gene's germline CDR1 is LNHNV and CDR2 YYDKDF (reference sequence). The CDR3 covers 18 residues. Trimming removed 0 bases from V and 1 base from J, with 19 bases in between. Written as DNA, the CDR3 is TGTGCCACCAGCAGAGATCTCCCTATTACAGGATTTTCCTACGAGCAGTACTTC. Its translation: CATSRDLPITGFSYEQYF.

The chain has TRBV7-9 and TRBJ2-3, with 7 bases matching TRBD1. Germline V gene data show CDR1 as SEHNR and CDR2 as FQNEAQ (reference sequence). The CDR3 extends over 13 amino acids. Trimming took 5 bases from V and 4 from J; bases not matched to a gene: 3. Here the CDR3 reads CASSPRGPDTQYF. CDR3 nucleotide sequence: TGTGCCAGCAGCCCTAGGGGGCCAGATACGCAGTATTTT.

The V and J genes are TRBV6-6 and TRBJ2-5; 12 bases align to TRBD2. With V trimmed by 5 bases and J by 2 bases, 3 bases remained unmatched. The length of the CDR3 is 15 residues. Germline CDR1 and CDR2: MNHNY and SVGAGI (reference sequence). CDR3 DNA sequence: TGTGCCAGCAGTCCCGGGACTAGCGGGCAAGAGACCCAGTACTTC. Amino acid sequence: CASSPGTSGQETQYF.

The genes are TRBV18 and TRBJ1-3; TRBD1 matches 8 bases. Germline V lookup: CDR1 KGHSH, CDR2 LQKENI. This CDR3 contains 16 residues. V dropped 5 bases and J dropped 0; count of bases not matched to a gene: 6. The CDR3 DNA follows: TGTGCCAGCTCATCGGCCGGGACAGGCTCTGGAAACACCATATATTTT. It is translated as CASSSAGTGSGNTIYF.

The chain carries TRBV6-5 and TRBJ2-1; 13 bases match TRBD2. The CDR3 is made up of 15 amino acids. Germline V CDR1 and CDR2: MNHEY, SVGAGI. The V gene end was trimmed by 5 bases and the J gene end by 7 bases; junction bases not matched to a gene: 5. Here the CDR3 reads CASSPGLAGFNEQFF. The CDR3 DNA sequence: TGTGCCAGCAGTCCGGGACTAGCGGGATTTAATGAGCAGTTCTTC.

The chain uses TRBV7-8 and TRBJ2-1; 8 bases line up with TRBD2. V gave up 0 bases and J gave up 8 bases; unmatched junction bases: 6. Germline V gene data show CDR1 as SGHVS and CDR2 as FQNEAQ. The CDR3 is 15 residues long. CDR3 sequence reads: CASSLATSGRYEQFF. In DNA, the CDR3 is TGTGCCAGCAGCTTAGCCACTAGCGGTAGGTATGAGCAGTTCTTC. Full variable domain (missing parts from reference TRBV7-8 and TRBJ2-1): GAGVSQSPRYKVAKRGQDVALRCDPISGHVSLFWYQQALGQGPEFLTYFQNEAQLDKSGLPSDRFFAERPEGSVSTLKIQRTQQEDSAVYLCASSLATSGRYEQFFGPGTRLTVL.

The chain employs TRBV11-2 and TRBJ1-1; 7 bases match TRBD1. The CDR3 extends over 14 amino acids. Germline V gene data show CDR1 as SGHAT and CDR2 as FQNNGV. Unmatched junction bases numbered 4, after V lost 5 bases and J lost 1 base. This chain's CDR3 is CASSHRGQNTEAFF. The CDR3 DNA follows: TGTGCCAGCAGCCACAGGGGCCAGAACACTGAAGCTTTCTTT.

The J gene is TRBJ1-2, the V gene TRBV28; 8 bases line up with TRBD1. From germline, CDR1 is MDHEN and CDR2 SYDVKM. This CDR3 has 16 residues. The V and J ends lost 4 bases and 5 bases, in that order; junction bases with no gene match: 12. The CDR3 coding sequence is TGTGCCAGCAGTTGGGTCTCTGTGGACAGGGTTTATGGCTACACCTTC. Residues: CASSWVSVDRVYGYTF.

V and J are TRBV27 and TRBJ2-2; 11 bases match TRBD1. With V trimmed by 6 bases and J by 5 bases, 2 bases remained unmatched. Per germline, CDR1 MNHEY and CDR2 SMNVEV (reference sequence). This CDR3 is built from 14 residues. The CDR3 DNA reads as TGTGCCAGCAGCGGACAGGGGGCGACCGGGGAGCTGTTTTTT. Protein product: CASSGQGATGELFF.

The DNA for the CDR3 is TGTGCCAGCAGTGATATAAACACCGGGGAGCTGTTTTTT. It specifies CASSDINTGELFF. The chain uses TRBV2 and TRBJ2-2; D remains ambiguous. Germline V gene sequence: CDR1 SNHLY, CDR2 FYNNEI. Between the trimmed V and J ends, which lost 3 bases and 2 bases, there was a span of 4 bases. The length of the CDR3 is 13 residues.

The V call is TRBV5-6, the J call TRBJ1-5; tentative D call: TRBD1 (5 bases). The germline V gene encodes CDR1 SGHDT and CDR2 YYEEEE. The CDR3 extends over 14 amino acids. V gave up 3 bases and J gave up 2 bases, with 9 bases separating them. The CDR3 DNA is TGTGCCAGCAGCTCGCGGGGGGGCAATCAGCCCCAGCATTTT. Translating gives CASSSRGGNQPQHF.

The chain employs TRBV7-3 and TRBJ2-2, with 9 bases that match TRBD2. The CDR3 length is 14 residues. V gave up 6 bases and J gave up 1 base; unmatched junction bases: 0. Germline loops: CDR1 SGHTA, CDR2 FQGTGA. The CDR3 sequence is CASRLAGNTGELFF. The CDR3 DNA sequence: TGTGCCAGCAGACTAGCGGGGAACACCGGGGAGCTGTTTTTT. Together with reference TRBV7-3 and TRBJ2-2, the CDR3 gives the full variable domain: GAGVSQTPSNKVTEKGKYVELRCDPISGHTALYWYRQSLGQGPEFLIYFQGTGAADDSGLPNDRFFAVRPEGSVSTLKIQRTERGDSAVYLCASRLAGNTGELFFGEGSRLTVL.

The V call is TRBV18, the J call TRBJ1-4; D remains ambiguous. Germline V lookup: CDR1 KGHSH, CDR2 LQKENI. CDR3 length: 15 residues. V was pared by 2 bases and J by 5 bases, with 12 bases between. This chain's CDR3 is CASSPGRPGNEKLFF. In nucleotides, the CDR3 is TGTGCCAGCTCACCAGGAAGGCCCGGGAATGAAAAACTGTTTTTT.

The gene calls are TRBV5-1 and TRBJ1-6; the D is unclear. Germline assignment: CDR1 SGHRS and CDR2 YFSETQ. V shed 0 bases and J shed 10 bases, with 14 bases lying between them. CDR3 size: 15 residues. The CDR3 nucleotides are TGCGCCAGCAGCTTGGGGCTTCAGGCTAGCTCACCCCTCCACTTT. Translated, it gives CASSLGLQASSPLHF.

This chain uses TRBV11-2 with TRBJ2-2; D is ambiguous. V lost 5 bases to trimming and J lost 3 bases, with 16 bases between them. The V gene's germline CDR1 is SGHAT and CDR2 FQNNGV. The CDR3 runs 16 residues. The CDR3 sequence: CASSPRMGYDTGELFF. CDR3 DNA: TGTGCCAGCAGCCCCAGAATGGGGTATGACACCGGGGAGCTGTTTTTT.

The chain is built from TRBV5-8 and TRBJ2-7; tentatively, D is TRBD2 (5 bases). Germline V gene sequence: CDR1 SGHTS, CDR2 YDEGEE. The CDR3 is 15 amino acids. Between the trimmed V and J ends, which lost 4 bases and 1 base, there was a span of 15 bases. DNA for the CDR3: TGTGCCAGCAGCGGAGGTATCCTTGGGTCCTACGAGCAGTACTTC. Amino acids: CASSGGILGSYEQYF.

V gene TRBV7-8 combines with J gene TRBJ2-3; 11 positions match TRBD2. Germline CDR1 SGHVS, CDR2 FQNEAQ. There are 15 residues in the CDR3. V was clipped by 5 bases and J by 1 base; unmatched bases: 2. The DNA of the CDR3 is TGTGCCAGCAGCCAGGGACTAGCGGGCACAGATACGCAGTATTTT. Translating it yields CASSQGLAGTDTQYF. The variable domain in full, with the rest retrieved from reference TRBV7-8 and TRBJ2-3, is GAGVSQSPRYKVAKRGQDVALRCDPISGHVSLFWYQQALGQGPEFLTYFQNEAQLDKSGLPSDRFFAERPEGSVSTLKIQRTQQEDSAVYLCASSQGLAGTDTQYFGPGTRLTVL.